Presented here are 30 T cell receptor beta chains from one specimen sequenced in a study of T cells in Graves' hyperthyroidism and ophthalmopathy. The TCR beta CDR3 regions underwent amplification using RNA transcripts as the source. Researchers ran a first-round RT-PCR on the TCR CDR3 using the HTBI primer set. One entry per CDR3 protein, called by TCRdb with MiXCR from the multiplex PCR reads. The profile shows roughly 380,000 distinct CDR3 sequences, about 15% of them singletons. Sequencing was performed on blood. These receptors all come from a woman aged 60-70 years with Graves' hyperthyroidism.

This clonotype was found a few times. A much larger clone differs from this one at a single base, so this may be a read error. The chain links TRBV12-3 or TRBV12-4 to TRBJ2-7; D is uncertain. This CDR3 is built from 14 residues. CDR3 residues: CASSLRQISCEQYF. In nucleotides, the CDR3 is TGTGCCAGCAGTTTACGGCAGATCTCCTGCGAGCAGTACTTC.

This clonotype was found many times. V gene TRBV19 combines with J gene TRBJ2-7, with 8 bases aligning to TRBD1. Germline V lookup: CDR1 LNHDA, CDR2 SQIVND (reference sequence). Unmatched junction bases numbered 8, after V lost 4 bases and J lost 0 bases. The CDR3 has 16 residues. For the CDR3, the DNA is TGTGCCAGTAGTACCTCAGACAGGGGAAGCTCCTACGAGCAGTACTTC. Translation: CASSTSDRGSSYEQYF.

This clonotype was detected ten times or more. V is TRBV18 and J is TRBJ2-1; D not certain. Trimming cost V 1 base and J 8 bases, with 9 bases left between them. The CDR3 totals 13 residues. CDR1 is KGHSH, CDR2 LQKENI, per germline. The CDR3 DNA is TGTGCCAGCTCACCACTGCCCGGACATGAGCAGTTCTTC. It yields the protein CASSPLPGHEQFF.

This clonotype appeared many times. The rearrangement uses TRBV20-1 and TRBJ2-3, with 8 bases lining up with TRBD1. J was trimmed by 7 bases and V by 2 bases; bases with no gene match: 11. CDR1 is DFQATT, CDR2 SNEGSKA, per germline (reference sequence). The CDR3 has 15 residues. The CDR3 region is CSARIVQGAWNTQYF. The CDR3 nucleotides read TGCAGTGCTAGAATAGTCCAGGGGGCCTGGAATACGCAGTATTTT.

In this sample, this clonotype turned up many times. V usage is TRBV7-2 and J usage is TRBJ1-1; D gene ambiguous. The germline CDR1 and CDR2 sequences are SGHTA and FQGNSA. The length of the CDR3 is 13 residues. V was pared by 10 bases and J by 3 bases, with 15 bases between. The CDR3 region has the DNA TGTGCCACCGCCGTGGGGTCCTACACTGAAGCTTTCTTT. It codes for CATAVGSYTEAFF. The full variable domain, with the rest looked up from reference TRBV7-2 and TRBJ1-1, is GAGVSQSPSNKVTEKGKDVELRCDPISGHTALYWYRQSLGQGLEFLIYFQGNSAPDKSGLPSDRFSAERTGGSVSTLTIQRTQQEDSAVYLCATAVGSYTEAFFGQGTRLTVV.

This clonotype was seen a single time. The chain uses TRBV7-9 and TRBJ2-1, with TRBD1 matching over 10 bases. With 5 bases clipped from V and 8 bases from J, the junction kept 9 bases outside the gene matches. The CDR3 is made up of 15 amino acids. CDR1 is SEHNR and CDR2 is FQNEAQ in the germline V gene (reference sequence). CDR3 amino acids: CASSKGQGGGDEQFF. Written as DNA, the CDR3 is TGTGCCAGCAGCAAAGGACAGGGGGGTGGGGATGAGCAGTTCTTC.

This clonotype was picked up a small number of times. This may be a read error: a much more frequent sequence differs by one nucleotide. The gene calls are TRBV12-3 or TRBV12-4 and TRBJ1-3, with D uncertain. The CDR3 contains 14 residues. This chain's CDR3 is CASSWGGSGNTTYF. For the CDR3, the DNA is TGTGCCAGCAGTTGGGGAGGCTCTGGAAACACCACATATTTT.

At least ten counts were recorded for this clonotype. This chain connects TRBV5-1 to TRBJ2-3; D possibly corresponds to TRBD1 (6 bases). CDR3 length: 13 residues. CDR1 SGHRS and CDR2 YFSETQ come from the germline V gene. V was pared by 3 bases and J by 3 bases, with 8 bases between. CDR3 coding DNA: TGCGCCAGCAGCTCGGGACAAACAGATACGCAGTATTTT. Translation: CASSSGQTDTQYF.

V and J are TRBV6-1 and TRBJ2-5, with 8 bases that match TRBD1. The V segment lost 7 bases and the J segment 1 base; nucleotides outside the gene matches: 11. Germline V gene sequence: CDR1 MNHNS, CDR2 SASEGT. The length of the CDR3 is 16 residues. The CDR3 reads CASTSGQDIFQETQYF. CDR3 sequence (DNA): TGTGCCAGCACCTCGGGACAGGACATTTTCCAAGAGACCCAGTACTTC.

This clonotype has ten or more counts. The V call is TRBV6-1, the J call TRBJ1-1; no clear D. V lost 2 bases to trimming and J lost 4 bases, with 8 bases between them. CDR1 is MNHNS and CDR2 is SASEGT in the germline V gene. The CDR3 length is 13 residues. The DNA for the CDR3 is TGTGCCAGCAGTGAATACCGTGGCACTGAAGCTTTCTTT. This gives the protein CASSEYRGTEAFF.

At least ten counts were recorded for this clonotype. The rearrangement uses TRBV19 and TRBJ1-6, with 9 bases matching TRBD1. The germline CDR1 and CDR2 sequences are LNHDA and SQIVND (reference sequence). The CDR3 has 15 amino acids. The junction had 12 bases not matched to a gene; V was cut back by 5 bases and J by 13 bases. CDR3 residues: CASSSFGTGSSPLHF. DNA for the CDR3: TGTGCCAGTAGTTCCTTCGGGACAGGGAGCTCCCCCCTCCACTTT. Drawing the rest from reference TRBV19 and TRBJ1-6, the complete variable domain is DGGITQSPKYLFRKEGQNVTLSCEQNLNHDAMYWYRQDPGQGLRLIYYSQIVNDFQKGDIAEGYSVSREKKESFPLTVTSAQKNPTAFYLCASSSFGTGSSPLHFGNGTRLTVT.

This clonotype was seen many times. The CDR3 is CASSFGGQPQHF. The CDR3, as DNA: TGTGCCAGCAGTTTCGGGGGTCAGCCCCAGCATTTT. The V and J genes are TRBV12-3 or TRBV12-4 and TRBJ1-5; a possible D gene is TRBD1 (5 bases). V lost 3 bases and J lost 6, with 6 bases in between. The CDR3 runs to 12 residues.

The chain uses TRBV5-4 and TRBJ2-1, with a weak D call TRBD1 (6 bases). Trimming pared 2 bases from V and 8 bases from J, leaving 11 bases between. This CDR3 region has 13 residues. Germline V gene data show CDR1 as SGHNT and CDR2 as YYREEE (reference sequence). The CDR3 is CASSFDRSHEQFF. DNA for the CDR3: TGTGCCAGCAGCTTCGACAGGAGCCATGAGCAGTTCTTC.

In this sample, this clonotype turned up many times. This chain's CDR3 is CSARSLTRGTRDTQYF. Written as DNA, the CDR3 is TGCAGTGCTAGATCCTTAACCCGGGGCACGAGAGATACGCAGTATTTT. The chain carries TRBV20-1 and TRBJ2-3; D is possibly TRBD1 or TRBD2 (5 bases each). This CDR3 contains 16 residues. CDR1 and CDR2 from the germline V gene are DFQATT and SNEGSKA (reference sequence). With 2 bases removed from V and 5 bases from J, the gap between germline ends came to 20 bases.

Points on this clonotype: A much more abundant neighbour one base away suggests this may be a read error. J is TRBJ2-4 and V is TRBV12-3 or TRBV12-4; 10 bases match TRBD1. This CDR3 is 14 amino acids long. The CDR3 protein is CASSRQGAQNIHYF. DNA of the CDR3: TGTGCCAGCAGTAGACAGGGGGCGCAAAACATTCATTACTTC.

This clonotype was detected a few times. The CDR3 DNA follows: TGTGCCTGGAGTGTACGAGAAGGCTACTCTGGGGCCAACGTCCTGACTTTC. Protein product: CAWSVREGYSGANVLTF. V usage is TRBV30 and J usage is TRBJ2-6; no clear D. CDR3 size: 17 residues. The V gene lost 0 bases and the J gene lost 0 bases, with 12 bases spanning the gap. CDR1 is GTSNPN and CDR2 is SVGIG in the germline V gene (reference sequence).

This clonotype was counted at least ten times. This chain's CDR3 is CASSPSGQAVSGANVLTF. The CDR3 region has the DNA TGTGCCAGCAGTCCCAGTGGACAGGCCGTCTCTGGGGCCAACGTCCTGACTTTC. The chain recombines TRBV27 with TRBJ2-6; 7 bases are a match to TRBD1. The CDR3 extends over 18 amino acids. V shed 5 bases and J 0 bases; nucleotides not matched to a gene: 10. Germline V gene lookup returns CDR1 MNHEY and CDR2 SMNVEV (reference sequence).

Ten or more counts support this clonotype. J is TRBJ2-7 and V is TRBV29-1; TRBD2 matches 8 bases. In germline, CDR1 is SQVTM, CDR2 ANQGSEA. CDR3 length equals 12 residues. The junction had 2 bases not matched to a gene; V was cut back by 4 bases and J by 3 bases. The CDR3 loop is CSVATSGYEQYF. The CDR3, as DNA: TGCAGCGTTGCCACTAGCGGCTACGAGCAGTACTTC.

This clonotype turned up a few times. J is TRBJ2-2 and V is TRBV20-1, with D uncertain. The CDR3 runs to 14 residues. Trimming removed 6 bases at V and 3 bases at J, with 14 bases between. From germline, CDR1 is DFQATT and CDR2 SNEGSKA (reference sequence). The CDR3 DNA reads TGCAGTGCCTCGCCTGGCAGGCACACCGGGGAGCTGTTTTTT. Its protein is CSASPGRHTGELFF.

This clonotype has at least ten counts. The chain joins TRBV5-1 to TRBJ1-5; possible D gene TRBD1, 6 bases. The CDR3 is 15 amino acids. The V gene lost 4 bases and the J gene lost 3 bases, with 14 bases spanning the gap. Germline V gene data show CDR1 as SGHRS and CDR2 as YFSETQ. In nucleotides, the CDR3 is TGCGCCAGCAGCGAACAGGGAGGCGCCAATCAGCCCCAGCATTTT. It translates to CASSEQGGANQPQHF.

The table lists this clonotype with many counts. V usage is TRBV24-1 and J usage is TRBJ1-2, with 8 nucleotides matching TRBD1. The CDR3 is 14 amino acids. With V trimmed by 5 bases and J by 6 bases, 7 bases remained unmatched. CDR1 KGHDR and CDR2 SFDVKD come from the germline V gene. The CDR3 is CATSASDRVDGYTF. CDR3 coding DNA: TGTGCCACCAGTGCCTCGGACAGGGTGGATGGCTACACCTTC.

In its sample, this clonotype was seen many times. The V and J genes are TRBV18 and TRBJ1-1; 8 bases fit TRBD1. V lost 3 bases, J lost 0 bases, and 3 bases stayed unmatched. Germline CDR1 and CDR2: KGHSH and LQKENI. This CDR3 is built from 15 residues. The DNA of the CDR3 is TGTGCCAGCTCACCCTGGACAGGGTTGAACACTGAAGCTTTCTTT. Encoded protein: CASSPWTGLNTEAFF.

This clonotype appeared many times. The CDR3 DNA sequence: TGCAGTGCCCTTGGCGGGGGAGACAATGAGCAGTTCTTC. Translation gives CSALGGGDNEQFF. The chain uses TRBV20-1 and TRBJ2-1, with 7 bases matching TRBD2. This CDR3 is 13 amino acids long. V was clipped by 6 bases and J by 5 bases; unmatched bases: 7. Per the germline V gene, CDR1 is DFQATT and CDR2 is SNEGSKA (reference sequence).

Ten or more counts support this clonotype. V gene TRBV5-1 combines with J gene TRBJ2-1, with 10 bases fitting TRBD2. This CDR3 is built from 15 residues. The trim removed 4 bases at V and 4 bases at J, leaving 5 bases unmatched. CDR1 is SGHRS and CDR2 is YFSETQ in the germline V gene. The CDR3 here is CASSLLAGQYNEQFF. The CDR3 DNA is TGCGCCAGCAGCCTACTAGCGGGGCAATACAATGAGCAGTTCTTC.

CDR3 coding DNA: TGCAGTGCTGGGGGGACAGCAGGAAACACCATATATTTT. It translates to CSAGGTAGNTIYF. The chain is built from TRBV20-1 and TRBJ1-3, with 7 bases identical to TRBD1. CDR3 length: 13 amino acids. Germline CDR1 DFQATT, CDR2 SNEGSKA (reference sequence). V was pared by 5 bases and J by 4 bases, with 5 bases of the junction left unmatched.

The table lists this clonotype with many counts. The genes are TRBV7-9 and TRBJ2-7; TRBD1 aligns across 7 bases. This CDR3 has 15 residues. The J segment lost 6 bases and the V segment lost 1 base, leaving 9 bases of the junction unmatched. From germline, CDR1 is SEHNR and CDR2 FQNEAQ (reference sequence). Written as DNA, the CDR3 is TGTGCCAGCAGCTTAGGAGGGGGCGCATTCTTCGAGCAGTACTTC. This sequence encodes CASSLGGGAFFEQYF.

At least ten counts were recorded for this clonotype. This rearrangement joins TRBV7-3 to TRBJ2-1; perhaps TRBD1 as D (6 bases). The CDR3 sequence is 15 residues long. Germline V lookup: CDR1 SGHTA, CDR2 FQGTGA. With 5 bases removed from V and 10 bases from J, the gap between germline ends came to 21 bases. The DNA of the CDR3 is TGTGCCAGCAGCCGCGCCCCCCAGGGGAGAGGAGAGCAGTTCTTC. Amino acid sequence: CASSRAPQGRGEQFF. Filled out from reference TRBV7-3 and TRBJ2-1, the complete variable domain reads GAGVSQTPSNKVTEKGKYVELRCDPISGHTALYWYRQSLGQGPEFLIYFQGTGAADDSGLPNDRFFAVRPEGSVSTLKIQRTERGDSAVYLCASSRAPQGRGEQFFGPGTRLTVL.

This clonotype was observed many times. A much more abundant neighbour one base away suggests this may be a read error. The chain links TRBV12-3 or TRBV12-4 to TRBJ2-7; tentative D call: TRBD1 (6 bases). This CDR3 contains 13 residues. Here the CDR3 reads CVSSHDRLHEQYF. The CDR3 coding sequence is TGTGTCAGCAGCCACGACAGGCTACACGAGCAGTACTTC.

In nucleotides, the CDR3 is TGTGCCACCAGCAGAGTTCTGCCCCCTGGACAGGCAAGCACAGATACGCAGTATTTT. Translation: CATSRVLPPGQASTDTQYF. The chain carries TRBV15 and TRBJ2-3; 7 nucleotides line up with TRBD1. The CDR3 spans 19 residues. The germline gives CDR1 LNHNV, CDR2 YYDKDF (reference sequence). V lost 1 base to trimming and J lost 0 bases; unmatched junction nucleotides: 13.

The chain is built from TRBV29-1 and TRBJ2-2, with a tentative D call TRBD1 (6 bases). This CDR3 region has 14 residues. V lost 4 bases to trimming and J lost 6 bases, with 15 bases between them. Germline V lookup: CDR1 SQVTM, CDR2 ANQGSEA. The CDR3 here is CSVVRTEGSGELFF. DNA for the CDR3: TGCAGCGTTGTCCGGACAGAAGGGTCCGGGGAGCTGTTTTTT.